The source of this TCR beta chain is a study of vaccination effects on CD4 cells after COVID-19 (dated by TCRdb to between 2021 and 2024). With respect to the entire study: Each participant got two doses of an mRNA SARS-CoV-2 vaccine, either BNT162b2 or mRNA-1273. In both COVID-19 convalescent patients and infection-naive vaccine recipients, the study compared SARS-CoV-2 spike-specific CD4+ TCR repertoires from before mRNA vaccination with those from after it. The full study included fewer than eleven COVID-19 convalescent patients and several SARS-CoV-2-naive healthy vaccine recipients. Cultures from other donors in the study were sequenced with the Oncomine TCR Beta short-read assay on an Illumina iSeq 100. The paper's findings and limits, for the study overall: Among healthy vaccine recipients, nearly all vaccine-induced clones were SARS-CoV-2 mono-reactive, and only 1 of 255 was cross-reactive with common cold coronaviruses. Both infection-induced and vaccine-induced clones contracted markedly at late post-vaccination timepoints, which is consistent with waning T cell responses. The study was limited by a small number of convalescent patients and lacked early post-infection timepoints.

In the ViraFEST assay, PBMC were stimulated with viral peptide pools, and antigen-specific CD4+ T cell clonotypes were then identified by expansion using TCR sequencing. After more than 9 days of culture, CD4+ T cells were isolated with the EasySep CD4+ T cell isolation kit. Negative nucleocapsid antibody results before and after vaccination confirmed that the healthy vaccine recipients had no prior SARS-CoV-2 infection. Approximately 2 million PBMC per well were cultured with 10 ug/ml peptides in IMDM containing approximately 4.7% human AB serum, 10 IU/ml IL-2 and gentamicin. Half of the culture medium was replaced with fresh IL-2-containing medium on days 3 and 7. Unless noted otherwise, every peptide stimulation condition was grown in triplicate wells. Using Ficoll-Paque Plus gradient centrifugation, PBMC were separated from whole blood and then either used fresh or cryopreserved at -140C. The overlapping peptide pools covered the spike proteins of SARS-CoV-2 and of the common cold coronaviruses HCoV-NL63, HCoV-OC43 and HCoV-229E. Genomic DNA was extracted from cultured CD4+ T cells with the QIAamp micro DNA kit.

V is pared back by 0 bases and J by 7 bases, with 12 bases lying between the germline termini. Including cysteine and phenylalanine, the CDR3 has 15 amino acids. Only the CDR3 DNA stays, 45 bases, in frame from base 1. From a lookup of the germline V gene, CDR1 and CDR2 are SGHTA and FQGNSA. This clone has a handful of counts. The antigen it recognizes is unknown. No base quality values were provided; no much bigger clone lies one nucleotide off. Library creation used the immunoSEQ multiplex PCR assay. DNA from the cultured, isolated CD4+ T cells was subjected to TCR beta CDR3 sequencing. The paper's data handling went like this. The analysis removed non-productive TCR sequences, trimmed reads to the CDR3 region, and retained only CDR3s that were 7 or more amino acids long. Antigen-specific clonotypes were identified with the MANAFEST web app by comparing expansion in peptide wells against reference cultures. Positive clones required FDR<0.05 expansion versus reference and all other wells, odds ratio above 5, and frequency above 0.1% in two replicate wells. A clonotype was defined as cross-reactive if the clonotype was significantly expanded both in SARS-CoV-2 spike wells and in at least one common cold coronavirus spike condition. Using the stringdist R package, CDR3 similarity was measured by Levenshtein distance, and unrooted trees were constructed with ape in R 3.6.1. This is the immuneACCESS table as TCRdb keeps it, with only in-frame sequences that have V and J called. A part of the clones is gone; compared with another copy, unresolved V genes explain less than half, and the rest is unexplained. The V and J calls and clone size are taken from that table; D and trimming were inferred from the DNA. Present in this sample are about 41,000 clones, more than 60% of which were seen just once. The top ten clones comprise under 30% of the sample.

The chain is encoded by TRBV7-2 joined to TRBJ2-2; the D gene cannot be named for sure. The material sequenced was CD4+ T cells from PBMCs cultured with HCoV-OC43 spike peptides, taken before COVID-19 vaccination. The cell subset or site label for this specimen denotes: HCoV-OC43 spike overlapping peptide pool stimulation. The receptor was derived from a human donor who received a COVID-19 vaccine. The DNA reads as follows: TGTGCCAGCAGCTTAGCGCCAAGCTGGGGCGGGGAGCTGTTTTTT. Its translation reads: CASSLAPSWGGELFF.